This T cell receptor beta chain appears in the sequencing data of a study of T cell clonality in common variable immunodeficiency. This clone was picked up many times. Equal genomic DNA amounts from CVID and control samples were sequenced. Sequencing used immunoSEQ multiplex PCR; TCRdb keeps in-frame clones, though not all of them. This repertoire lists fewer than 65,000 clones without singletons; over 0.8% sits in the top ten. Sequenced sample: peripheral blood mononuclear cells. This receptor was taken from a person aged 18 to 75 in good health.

CDR3 DNA, as far as it was read: TGTGCCAGCAGCCTCGGGACTACCGGGGAG. Translation: CASSLGTTGE. The whole CDR3 region reads CASSLGTTGELFF. The gene calls are TRBV12-3 or TRBV12-4 and TRBJ2-2; D is possibly TRBD2 (6 bases). The read ends 3 residues early relative to the CDR3; the germline J gene fills the gap. V lost 6 bases, J lost 5 bases, and 10 bases lay in between. The CDR3 loop spans 13 amino acids.